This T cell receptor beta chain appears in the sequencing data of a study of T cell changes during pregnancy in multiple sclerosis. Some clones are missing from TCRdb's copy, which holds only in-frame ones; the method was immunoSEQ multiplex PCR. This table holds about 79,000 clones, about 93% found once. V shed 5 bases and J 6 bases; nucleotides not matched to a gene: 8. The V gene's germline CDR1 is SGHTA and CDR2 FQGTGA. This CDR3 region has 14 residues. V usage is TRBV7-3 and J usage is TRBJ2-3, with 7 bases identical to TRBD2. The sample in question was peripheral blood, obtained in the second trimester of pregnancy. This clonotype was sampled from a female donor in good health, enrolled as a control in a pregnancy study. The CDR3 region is CASSLVGDYDTQYF. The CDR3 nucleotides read TGTGCCAGCAGCCTCGTCGGGGACTACGATACGCAGTATTTT.